This T cell receptor beta chain originates from a study of OX40 agonist ivuxolimab in advanced cancers. Overall study context: Antecedent anti-PD-1, anti-PD-L1 or anti-CTLA-4 therapy was permissible, with around 40% having received some. Partial responses, seen in three patients, involved one hepatocellular carcinoma and two cutaneous melanomas.

Trimming took off 3 bases at V and 1 base at J, with 6 bases between the two ends. This CDR3 contains 13 residues. Germline CDR1 and CDR2: MRHNA and SNTAGT. Sequencing used immunoSEQ multiplex PCR; TCRdb keeps in-frame clones, though not all of them. Altogether 58,000 or so clones are present, 80% to 90% being singletons, with the ten largest covering about a tenth. The sequence derives from an adult with an advanced solid tumor such as melanoma, head and neck, liver or kidney cancer. The sample consisted of CD4+ or CD8+ T cells sorted from blood, taken in a trial of the OX40 agonist ivuxolimab. The chain joins TRBV6-4 to TRBJ1-1; D gene ambiguous. CDR3 amino acids: CASSEHQNTEAFF. CDR3 bases: TGTGCCAGCAGTGAGCACCAGAACACTGAAGCTTTCTTT.